This T cell receptor beta chain was identified in a study of blood T cells in healthy people across ages. Through a sample-barcoded 5' primer and a J-beta primer mix, a second PCR was run for about 6 to 11 cycles. TCRdb fed the 5' RACE reads into MiXCR, producing one record per CDR3 protein. The sample includes around 1,900,000 distinct CDR3 sequences, around 40% seen only once; the top ten take 23%. The table lists this clonotype with a few counts. Antigen specificity is unknown. Extracted total RNA amounted to at least 5.5 micrograms for each sample. CDR3 length: 16 amino acids. Germline CDR1 reads SGHKS; CDR2 reads YYEKEE (reference sequence). Trimming shortened V by 9 bases and J by 7 bases, and 28 bases separated the two germline ends. Findings and limits, study-wide: Whereas aged donors had fewer naive CD4+ cells, long-lived donors had more of them and higher diversity.

Sequencing input: blood. The rearrangement links TRBV5-5 to TRBJ2-5, with D possibly TRBD1 on 6 matching bases. This TCR derives from a human donor in good health. The CDR3 protein is CATSIRDNRVKGTQYF. CDR3 sequence (DNA): TGTGCCACCTCGATCCGGGACAACAGGGTGAAGGGGACCCAGTACTTC.